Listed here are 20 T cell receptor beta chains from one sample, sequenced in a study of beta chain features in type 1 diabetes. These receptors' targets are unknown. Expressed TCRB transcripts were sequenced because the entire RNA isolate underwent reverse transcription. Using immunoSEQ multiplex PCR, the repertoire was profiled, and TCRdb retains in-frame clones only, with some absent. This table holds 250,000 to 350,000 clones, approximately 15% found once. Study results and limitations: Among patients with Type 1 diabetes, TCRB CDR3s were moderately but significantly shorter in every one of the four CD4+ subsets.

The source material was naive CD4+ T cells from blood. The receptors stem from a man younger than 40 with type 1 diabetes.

CDR3 amino acids: CASSHSAGLALNEQFF. In DNA form, the CDR3 reads TGCGCCAGCAGCCATTCCGCCGGACTAGCCCTCAATGAGCAGTTCTTC. The V and J genes are TRBV4-1 and TRBJ2-1, with 8 bases identical to TRBD2. The CDR3 is 16 residues long. CDR1 and CDR2 (germline): MGHRA, YSYEKL. V shed 3 bases, J shed 6 bases, and the junction held 10 bases outside the gene matches.

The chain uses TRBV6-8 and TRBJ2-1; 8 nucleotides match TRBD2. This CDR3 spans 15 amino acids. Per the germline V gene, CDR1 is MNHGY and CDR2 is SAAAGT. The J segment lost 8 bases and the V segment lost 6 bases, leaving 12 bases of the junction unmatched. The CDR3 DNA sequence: TGTGCCAGCAGCCAAGCGGGAGTGCTTAAAGATGAGCAGTTCTTC. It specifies CASSQAGVLKDEQFF.

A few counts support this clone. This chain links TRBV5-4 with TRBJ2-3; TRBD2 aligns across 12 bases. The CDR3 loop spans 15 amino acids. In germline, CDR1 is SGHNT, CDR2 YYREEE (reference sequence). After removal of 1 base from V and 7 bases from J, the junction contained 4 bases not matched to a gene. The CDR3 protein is CASSLQLAGGNTQYF. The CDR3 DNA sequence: TGTGCCAGCAGCTTGCAACTAGCGGGAGGAAATACGCAGTATTTT.

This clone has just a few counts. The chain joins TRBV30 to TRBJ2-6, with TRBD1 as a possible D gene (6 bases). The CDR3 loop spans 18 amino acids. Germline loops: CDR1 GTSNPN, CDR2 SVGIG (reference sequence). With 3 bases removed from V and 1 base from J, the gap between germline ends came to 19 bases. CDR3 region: CAWRGFRGPLSGANVLTF. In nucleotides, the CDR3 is TGTGCCTGGAGGGGATTCAGGGGACCCCTTTCTGGGGCCAACGTCCTGACTTTC.

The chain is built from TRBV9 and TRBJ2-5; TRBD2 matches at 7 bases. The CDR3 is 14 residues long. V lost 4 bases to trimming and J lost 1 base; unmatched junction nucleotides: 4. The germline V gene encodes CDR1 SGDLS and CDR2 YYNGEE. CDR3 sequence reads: CASSTRGVQETQYF. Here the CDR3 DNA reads TGTGCCAGCAGCACCCGGGGGGTCCAAGAGACCCAGTACTTC.

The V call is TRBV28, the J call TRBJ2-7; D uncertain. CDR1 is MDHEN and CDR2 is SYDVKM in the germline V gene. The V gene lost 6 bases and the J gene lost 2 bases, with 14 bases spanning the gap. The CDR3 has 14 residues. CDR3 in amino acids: CASSLVSAPYEQYF. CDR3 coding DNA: TGTGCCAGCAGCCTGGTCAGCGCACCCTACGAGCAGTACTTC.

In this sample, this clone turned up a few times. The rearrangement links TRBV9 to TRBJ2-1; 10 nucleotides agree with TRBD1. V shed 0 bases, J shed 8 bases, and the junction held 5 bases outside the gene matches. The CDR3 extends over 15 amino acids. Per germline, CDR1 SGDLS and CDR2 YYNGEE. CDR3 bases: TGTGCCAGCAGCGTAGTAGGACAGGGGGGTTATGAGCAGTTCTTC. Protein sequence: CASSVVGQGGYEQFF.

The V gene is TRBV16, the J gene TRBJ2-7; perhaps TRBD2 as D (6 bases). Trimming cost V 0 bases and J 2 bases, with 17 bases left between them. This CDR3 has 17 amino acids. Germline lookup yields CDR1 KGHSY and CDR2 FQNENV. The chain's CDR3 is CASSQSPGGLLPYEQYF. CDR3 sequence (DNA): TGTGCCAGCAGCCAATCCCCCGGGGGTCTCTTACCCTACGAGCAGTACTTC.

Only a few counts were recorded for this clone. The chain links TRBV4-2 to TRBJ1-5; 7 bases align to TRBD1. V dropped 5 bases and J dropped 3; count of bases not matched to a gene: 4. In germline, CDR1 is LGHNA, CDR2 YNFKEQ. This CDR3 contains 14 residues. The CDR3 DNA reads TGTGCCAGCAGCTTTGGACAGGTCAATCAGCCCCAGCATTTT. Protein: CASSFGQVNQPQHF.

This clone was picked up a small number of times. Written as DNA, the CDR3 is TGTGCCAGCAGCTCACTCTCGCGGACTAGCGGAGCTAATGAGCAGTTCTTC. It translates to CASSSLSRTSGANEQFF. This sequence joins TRBV7-9 and TRBJ2-1; TRBD2 aligns across 10 bases. The germline CDR1 and CDR2 sequences are SEHNR and FQNEAQ (reference sequence). There are 17 residues in the CDR3. Trimming took 4 bases from V and 7 from J; bases not matched to a gene: 13.

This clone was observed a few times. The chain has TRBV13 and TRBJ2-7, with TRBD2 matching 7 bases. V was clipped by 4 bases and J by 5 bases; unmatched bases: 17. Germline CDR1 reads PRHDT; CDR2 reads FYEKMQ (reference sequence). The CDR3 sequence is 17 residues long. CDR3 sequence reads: CASSSRRGTAGVDEQYF. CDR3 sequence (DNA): TGTGCCAGCAGCTCCCGGAGGGGTACGGCGGGAGTAGACGAGCAGTACTTC.

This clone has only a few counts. Here the CDR3 DNA reads TGCGCCAGCAGCGCCGGGTACAATCAGCCCCAGCATTTT. This gives the protein CASSAGYNQPQHF. The chain has TRBV4-3 and TRBJ1-5; D is unclear. CDR1 is LGHNA, CDR2 YSLEER, per germline. The CDR3 runs 13 residues. The ends were cut back, 5 bases at V and 3 bases at J, with 8 bases in the middle.

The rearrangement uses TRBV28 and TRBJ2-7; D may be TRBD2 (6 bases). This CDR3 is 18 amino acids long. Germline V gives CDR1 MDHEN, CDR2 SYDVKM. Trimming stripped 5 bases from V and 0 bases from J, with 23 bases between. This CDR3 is CASSIPRSGLGISYEQYF. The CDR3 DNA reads TGTGCCAGCAGTATCCCTCGAAGCGGGTTGGGGATCTCCTACGAGCAGTACTTC.

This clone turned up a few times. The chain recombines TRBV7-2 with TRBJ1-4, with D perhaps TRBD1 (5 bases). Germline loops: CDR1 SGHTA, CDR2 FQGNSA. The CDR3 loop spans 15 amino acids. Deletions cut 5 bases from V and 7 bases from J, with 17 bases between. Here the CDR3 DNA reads TGTGCCAGCAGCCGATCCTCATCGGGGGGTGAAAAACTGTTTTTT. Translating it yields CASSRSSSGGEKLFF.

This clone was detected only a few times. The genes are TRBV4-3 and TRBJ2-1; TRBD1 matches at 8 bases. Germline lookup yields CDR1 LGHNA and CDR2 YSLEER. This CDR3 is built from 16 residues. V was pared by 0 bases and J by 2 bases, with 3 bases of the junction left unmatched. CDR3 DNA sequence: TGCGCCAGCAGCCAAGATCAGGGGGCCCCCTACAATGAGCAGTTCTTC. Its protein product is CASSQDQGAPYNEQFF.

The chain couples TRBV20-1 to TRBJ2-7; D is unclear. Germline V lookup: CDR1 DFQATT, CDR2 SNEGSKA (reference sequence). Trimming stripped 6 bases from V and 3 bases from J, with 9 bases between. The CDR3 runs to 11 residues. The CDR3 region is CSAHRGYEQYF. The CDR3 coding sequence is TGCAGTGCACACCGCGGCTACGAGCAGTACTTC.

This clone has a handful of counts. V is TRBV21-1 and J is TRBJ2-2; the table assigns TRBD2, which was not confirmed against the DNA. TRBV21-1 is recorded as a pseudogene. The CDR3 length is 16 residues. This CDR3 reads CASRPQREPPTGELFF. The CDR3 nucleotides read TGTGCCAGCCGACCTCAGCGGGAGCCACCCACCGGGGAGCTGTTTTTT.

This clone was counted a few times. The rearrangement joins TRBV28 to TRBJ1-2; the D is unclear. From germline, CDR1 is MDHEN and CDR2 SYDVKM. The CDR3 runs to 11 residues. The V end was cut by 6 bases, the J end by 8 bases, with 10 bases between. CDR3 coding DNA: TGTGCCAGCAGCCTCGGGGTGGGCTACACCTTC. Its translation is CASSLGVGYTF.

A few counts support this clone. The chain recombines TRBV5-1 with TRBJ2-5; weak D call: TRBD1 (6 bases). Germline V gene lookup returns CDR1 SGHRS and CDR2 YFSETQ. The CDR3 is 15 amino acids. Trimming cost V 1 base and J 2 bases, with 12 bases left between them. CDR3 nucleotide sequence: TGCGCCAGCAGCTTGAGGGGGACAAGTCAAGAGACCCAGTACTTC. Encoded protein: CASSLRGTSQETQYF.

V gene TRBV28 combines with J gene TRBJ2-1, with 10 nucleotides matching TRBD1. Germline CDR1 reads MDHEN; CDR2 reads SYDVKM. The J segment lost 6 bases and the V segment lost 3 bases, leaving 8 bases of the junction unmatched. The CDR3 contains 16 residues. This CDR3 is CASSFSGTGVRNEQFF. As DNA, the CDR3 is TGTGCCAGCAGTTTCTCCGGGACAGGGGTGCGCAATGAGCAGTTCTTC. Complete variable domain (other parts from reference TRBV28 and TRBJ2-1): DVKVTQSSRYLVKRTGEKVFLECVQDMDHENMFWYRQDPGLGLRLIYFSYDVKMKEKGDIPEGYSVSREKKERFSLILESASTNQTSMYLCASSFSGTGVRNEQFFGPGTRLTVL.